This T cell receptor beta chain was sequenced for a study of radiotherapy plus CTLA-4 blockade in lung cancer. Study details: Among all patients, about 19% showed objective responses, while 30% to 35% had disease control. Study-wide points: Early blood T cell clone dynamics, with interferon-beta, were reported to best predict response.

Patients with chemo-refractory metastatic non-small-cell lung cancer received focal radiation plus CTLA-4 blockade with ipilimumab. Germline V gives CDR1 SGHTA, CDR2 FQGTGA. V was clipped by 2 bases and J by 2 bases, with 11 bases between them. The CDR3 covers 15 residues. Using immunoSEQ multiplex PCR, the repertoire was profiled, and TCRdb retains in-frame clones only, with some absent. The table lists about 98,000 clones, 75% to 90% of them singletons. Note on this clone: Its antigen is still unknown.

The material was peripheral blood, obtained from a patient treated with radiotherapy plus ipilimumab. The gene calls are TRBV7-3 and TRBJ2-3; D may be TRBD2 (6 bases). This clonotype was obtained from a human donor with non-small cell lung cancer who had a partial response to radiotherapy plus ipilimumab. CDR3 DNA: TGTGCCAGCAGCTTAGCGGGATATATCACAGATACGCAGTATTTT. Translating it yields CASSLAGYITDTQYF. Combining the CDR3 with reference TRBV7-3 and TRBJ2-3 gives the whole variable domain GAGVSQTPSNKVTEKGKYVELRCDPISGHTALYWYRQSLGQGPEFLIYFQGTGAADDSGLPNDRFFAVRPEGSVSTLKIQRTERGDSAVYLCASSLAGYITDTQYFGPGTRLTVL.